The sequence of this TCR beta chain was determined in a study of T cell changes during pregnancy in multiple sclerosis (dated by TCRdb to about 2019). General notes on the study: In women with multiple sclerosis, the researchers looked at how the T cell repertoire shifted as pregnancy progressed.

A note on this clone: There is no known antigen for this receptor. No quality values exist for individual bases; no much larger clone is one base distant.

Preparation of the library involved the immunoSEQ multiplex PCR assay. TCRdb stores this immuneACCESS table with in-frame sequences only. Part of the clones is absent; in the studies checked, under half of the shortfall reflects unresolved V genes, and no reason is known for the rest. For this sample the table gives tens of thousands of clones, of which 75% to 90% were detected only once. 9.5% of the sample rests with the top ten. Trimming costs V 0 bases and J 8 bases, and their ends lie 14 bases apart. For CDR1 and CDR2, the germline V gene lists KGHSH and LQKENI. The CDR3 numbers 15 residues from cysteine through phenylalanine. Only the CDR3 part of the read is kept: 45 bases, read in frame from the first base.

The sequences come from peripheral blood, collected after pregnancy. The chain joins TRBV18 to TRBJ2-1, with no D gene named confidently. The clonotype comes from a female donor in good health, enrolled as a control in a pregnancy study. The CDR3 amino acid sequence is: CASSPPTRLRDEQFF. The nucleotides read TGTGCCAGCTCACCACCGACCAGGCTTCGCGATGAGCAGTTCTTC.